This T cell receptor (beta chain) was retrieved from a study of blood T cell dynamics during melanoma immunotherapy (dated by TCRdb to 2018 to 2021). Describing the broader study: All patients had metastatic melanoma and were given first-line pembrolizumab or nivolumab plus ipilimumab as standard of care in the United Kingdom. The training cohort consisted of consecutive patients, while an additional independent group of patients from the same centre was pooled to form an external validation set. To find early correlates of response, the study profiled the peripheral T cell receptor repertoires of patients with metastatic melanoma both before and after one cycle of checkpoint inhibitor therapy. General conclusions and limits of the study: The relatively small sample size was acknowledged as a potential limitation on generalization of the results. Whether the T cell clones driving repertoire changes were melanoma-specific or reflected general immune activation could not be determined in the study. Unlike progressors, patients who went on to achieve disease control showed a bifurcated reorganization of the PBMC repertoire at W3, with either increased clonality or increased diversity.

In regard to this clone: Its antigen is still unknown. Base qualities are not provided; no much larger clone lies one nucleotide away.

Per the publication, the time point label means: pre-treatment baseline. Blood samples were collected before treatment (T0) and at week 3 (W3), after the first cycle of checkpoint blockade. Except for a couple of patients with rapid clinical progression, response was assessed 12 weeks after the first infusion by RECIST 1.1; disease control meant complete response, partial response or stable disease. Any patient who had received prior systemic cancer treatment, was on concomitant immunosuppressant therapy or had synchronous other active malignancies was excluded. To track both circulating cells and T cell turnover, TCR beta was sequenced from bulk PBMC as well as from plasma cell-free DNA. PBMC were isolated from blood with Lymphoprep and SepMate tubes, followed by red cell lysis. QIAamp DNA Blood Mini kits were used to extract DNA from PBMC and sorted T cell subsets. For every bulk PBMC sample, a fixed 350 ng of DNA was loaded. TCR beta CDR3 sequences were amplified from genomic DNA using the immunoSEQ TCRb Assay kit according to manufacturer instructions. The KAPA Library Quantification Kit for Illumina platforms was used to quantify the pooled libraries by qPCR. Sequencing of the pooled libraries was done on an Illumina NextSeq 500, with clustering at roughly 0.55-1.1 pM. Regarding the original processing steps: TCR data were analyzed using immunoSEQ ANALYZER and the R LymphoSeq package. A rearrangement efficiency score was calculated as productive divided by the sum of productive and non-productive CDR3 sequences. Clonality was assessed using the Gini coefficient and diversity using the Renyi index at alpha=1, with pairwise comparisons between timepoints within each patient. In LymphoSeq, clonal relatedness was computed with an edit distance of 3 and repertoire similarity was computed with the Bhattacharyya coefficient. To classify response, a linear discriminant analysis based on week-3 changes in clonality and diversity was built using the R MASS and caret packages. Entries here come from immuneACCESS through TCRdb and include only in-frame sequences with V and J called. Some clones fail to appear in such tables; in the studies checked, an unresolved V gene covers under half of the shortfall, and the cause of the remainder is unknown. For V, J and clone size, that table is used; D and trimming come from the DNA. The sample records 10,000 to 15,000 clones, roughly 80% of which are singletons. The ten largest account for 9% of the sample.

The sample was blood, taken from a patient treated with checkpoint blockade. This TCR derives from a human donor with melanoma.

The sequenced DNA: TGTGCCAGCAGCGTATCCCTCCCGGGACTAGCGGGAGGGCCCTCCTACAATGAGCAGTTCTTC. Its protein is CASSVSLPGLAGGPSYNEQFF. This chain joins TRBV9 to TRBJ2-1; TRBD2 agrees with 16 junctional bases. The CDR1 and CDR2 encoded by the germline V gene are SGDLS and YYNGEE. The CDR3, from cysteine to phenylalanine, totals 21 residues. Just CDR3 DNA is preserved here, 63 bases in frame from base 1. Compared with germline, V lacks 1 base and J lacks 0 bases; bases without a gene match: 10. Reference TRBV9 and TRBJ2-1 proteins supply the regions before and after the CDR3; the full variable domain is: DSGVTQTPKHLITATGQRVTLRCSPRSGDLSVYWYQQSLDQGLQFLIQYYNGEERAKGNILERFSAQQFPDLHSELNLSSLELGDSALYFCASSVSLPGLAGGPSYNEQFFGPGTRLTVL.